These 23 T cell receptor beta chains originate from one sample sequenced in a study of T cells in Graves' hyperthyroidism and ophthalmopathy (dated by TCRdb to between 2019 and 2020). Libraries were built with multiplex PCR. The run used an Illumina HiSeq 2000. TCR beta CDR3 regions were amplified from RNA transcripts. For the first round of RT-PCR on the TCR CDR3, the HTBI primer set was used together with the Qiagen OneStep RT-PCR kit. The raw public data were reprocessed by TCRdb itself: fastp quality trimming at Q25, MiXCR clonotype calling, in-frame beta chains only. Rows matching on CDR3 protein sequence are summarized as one entry with the most common DNA and genes. For this sample the table gives 300,000 to 350,000 distinct CDR3 sequences, of which around a sixth were detected only once. In total, the top ten clones hold 45% to 50% of the sample. The sample taken for sequencing was blood. These receptors were collected from a woman aged 45-65 years with Graves' hyperthyroidism.

This clonotype appeared a few times. The V call is TRBV27, the J call TRBJ1-5, with D possibly matching TRBD1 (6 bases). V lost 4 bases, J lost 0 bases, and 13 bases lay in between. This CDR3 has 16 amino acids. The germline gives CDR1 MNHEY, CDR2 SMNVEV (reference sequence). Written as DNA, the CDR3 is TGTGCCAGCAGTTCCAGGACAGATTATAGCAATCAGCCCCAGCATTTT. Its translation: CASSSRTDYSNQPQHF.

Only a few counts were recorded for this clonotype. This chain links TRBV12-3 or TRBV12-4 with TRBJ2-3; TRBD1 aligns across 8 bases. J gave up 6 bases and V 7 bases, and 6 bases lay outside the gene matches. The CDR3 contains 13 residues. For the CDR3, the DNA is TGTGCCAGCACGGGACAGGTCACGGATACGCAGTATTTT. As protein: CASTGQVTDTQYF.

This clonotype was observed many times. The chain is built from TRBV30 and TRBJ1-1; 7 positions agree with TRBD1. The ends lost 2 bases at V and 0 bases at J; junction bases unmatched: 3. The CDR3 is made up of 14 amino acids. Germline lookup yields CDR1 GTSNPN and CDR2 SVGIG (reference sequence). Written as DNA, the CDR3 is TGTGCCTGGAGTACAGGGGCCTTGAACACTGAAGCTTTCTTT. Protein: CAWSTGALNTEAFF.

Notes on this clonotype: A much larger clone lies one base from this, so it may be a read error. This sequence joins TRBV18 and TRBJ1-1; TRBD1 matches at 7 bases. Germline values: CDR1 KGHSH, CDR2 LQKENI. The CDR3 spans 14 residues. CDR3 region: CAGSAQGLNTEAFF. As DNA, the CDR3 is TGTGCCGGCTCAGCACAGGGGCTGAACACTGAAGCTTTCTTT.

The chain links TRBV20-1 to TRBJ1-4, with D perhaps TRBD1 (5 bases). The CDR3 is 15 amino acids. Trimming stripped 6 bases from V and 5 bases from J, with 19 bases between. Germline CDR1 DFQATT, CDR2 SNEGSKA (reference sequence). The CDR3 loop is CSATPRDQENEKLFF. The CDR3, as DNA: TGCAGTGCAACCCCTCGGGACCAGGAAAATGAAAAACTGTTTTTT.

The chain carries TRBV18 and TRBJ2-7; TRBD1 matches at 8 bases. The CDR3 sequence is 15 residues long. The germline V gene has CDR1 KGHSH and CDR2 LQKENI. The CDR3: CASSRTGQSSYEQHV. As DNA, the CDR3 is TGTGCCAGCTCACGGACAGGGCAAAGCTCCTACGAGCAGCACGTC.

The rearrangement links TRBV7-3 to TRBJ1-5; tentatively, D is TRBD1 (5 bases). The CDR3 is 17 residues long. V was shortened by 10 bases and J by 1 base, with 23 bases between the two germline ends. The V gene's germline CDR1 is SGHTA and CDR2 FQGTGA. CDR3 protein: CAKRELKTESSNQPQHF. CDR3 DNA sequence: TGTGCCAAGAGGGAACTAAAGACAGAATCGAGCAATCAGCCCCAGCATTTT.

This clonotype was detected ten times or more. The rearrangement uses TRBV12-5 and TRBJ1-1; 11 bases fit TRBD1. The CDR3 has 18 residues. Germline CDR1 reads LGHNT; CDR2 reads FRNRAP. Germline trimming cut 5 bases from V and 4 bases from J; bases unmatched to any gene: 15. CDR3 nucleotides: TGTGCTAGTGGTCCCTCCCAGGGACAGGGGGTGGCCGGCACTGAAGCTTTCTTT. This translates into CASGPSQGQGVAGTEAFF.

In DNA form, the CDR3 reads TGTGCCAGCAGCTTGGGACAGGGGGCAGTCAATCAGCCCCAGCATTTT. Its translation: CASSLGQGAVNQPQHF. V is TRBV5-6 and J is TRBJ1-5, with 10 bases lining up with TRBD1. The germline CDR1 and CDR2 sequences are SGHDT and YYEEEE. Trimming removed 0 bases from V and 3 bases from J; junction bases left unmatched: 3. This CDR3 spans 16 amino acids.

The J gene is TRBJ2-7, the V gene TRBV15; D remains unclear. Germline assignment: CDR1 LNHNV and CDR2 YYDKDF (reference sequence). The CDR3 runs to 13 residues. Trimming left V 0 bases short and J 0 bases short, with 3 bases between. Written as DNA, the CDR3 is TGTGCCACCAGCAGAGATGACTCCTACGAGCAGTACTTC. Protein sequence: CATSRDDSYEQYF.

This clonotype was seen more than once but under ten times. V gene TRBV18 combines with J gene TRBJ2-5, with 9 bases fitting TRBD2. The trim removed 3 bases at V and 2 bases at J, leaving 7 bases unmatched. The CDR3 spans 16 residues. CDR1 and CDR2 from the germline V gene are KGHSH and LQKENI. The CDR3: CASSPSLREGQETQYF. CDR3 bases: TGTGCCAGCTCACCGTCTTTGCGGGAGGGTCAAGAGACCCAGTACTTC.

The chain uses TRBV20-1 and TRBJ2-1; unclear D gene. Trimming shortened V by 5 bases and J by 9 bases, and 11 bases separated the two germline ends. Germline loops: CDR1 DFQATT, CDR2 SNEGSKA (reference sequence). The CDR3 has 11 residues. CDR3 DNA: TGCAGTGCTTCCCTATATGCTGAGCAGTTCTTC. It translates to CSASLYAEQFF.

This clonotype was found a few times. The V and J genes are TRBV9 and TRBJ2-5, with 7 bases matching TRBD2. The CDR3 has 14 amino acids. The J segment lost 3 bases and the V segment lost 1 base, leaving 3 bases of the junction unmatched. Germline V gene lookup returns CDR1 SGDLS and CDR2 YYNGEE. The chain's CDR3 is CASSVRGSEETQYF. CDR3 DNA sequence: TGTGCCAGCAGCGTACGCGGGAGTGAAGAGACCCAGTACTTC.

This clonotype turned up a few times. The rearrangement uses TRBV10-3 and TRBJ1-5; D is unclear. This CDR3 contains 15 residues. Germline V gene data show CDR1 as ENHRY and CDR2 as SYGVKD. Trimming left V 0 bases short and J 7 bases short, with 13 bases between. The CDR3 DNA reads as TGTGCCATCAGTGAGTCACCGGGGTTCCAGCAGCCCCAGCATTTT. It encodes CAISESPGFQQPQHF.

Note on this clonotype: A read error may account for a junction end that differs from germline. V gene TRBV19 combines with J gene TRBJ2-2, with D tentatively TRBD1 (6 bases). The CDR3 is 11 residues long. From germline, CDR1 is LNHDA and CDR2 SQIVND (reference sequence). This CDR3 is CASRGAGELSF. In nucleotides, the CDR3 is TGTGCCAGTAGGGGGGCCGGGGAGCTGTCTTTT.

The rearrangement joins TRBV4-1 to TRBJ2-7, with 9 bases fitting TRBD2. Germline trimming cut 1 base from V and 0 bases from J; bases unmatched to any gene: 1. Germline V gene lookup returns CDR1 MGHRA and CDR2 YSYEKL. The CDR3 totals 15 residues. This chain's CDR3 is CASSQGREGSYEQYF. In DNA, the CDR3 is TGCGCCAGCAGCCAAGGGCGGGAGGGCTCCTACGAGCAGTACTTC.

The chain employs TRBV20-1 and TRBJ1-3; D gene ambiguous. This CDR3 has 13 amino acids. V lost 4 bases, J lost 0 bases, and 7 bases lay in between. CDR1 DFQATT and CDR2 SNEGSKA come from the germline V gene (reference sequence). The CDR3, as DNA: TGCAGTGCTAAAGTCAGCTCTGGAAACACCATATATTTT. It encodes CSAKVSSGNTIYF.

Of note for this clonotype: One end of the junction fails to match germline, which may point to a read error. The rearrangement joins TRBV13 to TRBJ2-1; D ambiguous. The CDR3 length is 12 residues. Germline V gene lookup returns CDR1 PRHDT and CDR2 FYEKMQ (reference sequence). For the CDR3, the DNA is TGCGCCAGCAGCTTGTTGAGCTTCGAGCAGTTCTTC. The encoded protein is CASSLLSFEQFF.

The rearrangement links TRBV7-3 to TRBJ2-2; 7 nucleotides agree with TRBD1. The CDR3 totals 15 residues. CDR1 SGHTA and CDR2 FQGTGA come from the germline V gene. The V segment lost 4 bases and the J segment 1 base; nucleotides outside the gene matches: 3. The CDR3, as DNA: TGTGCCAGCAGCTCGCGGACAGGGAACACCGGGGAGCTGTTTTTT. This encodes CASSSRTGNTGELFF.

This clonotype was recorded once. In DNA, the CDR3 is TGCGCCAGCAGCTTGGCTAGCGGGGAGGAGACCCAGTACTTC. Its protein is CASSLASGEETQYF. This chain joins TRBV5-1 and TRBJ2-5; 9 bases are shared with TRBD2. This CDR3 comprises 14 residues. The V and J ends lost 0 bases and 5 bases, in that order; junction bases with no gene match: 2. The germline CDR1 and CDR2 sequences are SGHRS and YFSETQ. The whole variable domain, filled in from reference TRBV5-1 and TRBJ2-5, reads KAGVTQTPRYLIKTRGQQVTLSCSPISGHRSVSWYQQTPGQGLQFLFEYFSETQRNKGNFPGRFSGRQFSNSRSEMNVSTLELGDSALYLCASSLASGEETQYFGPGTRLLVL.

The V and J genes are TRBV6-1 and TRBJ1-5, with 8 bases fitting TRBD1. V was pared by 10 bases and J by 4 bases, with 12 bases of the junction left unmatched. Per the germline V gene, CDR1 is MNHNS and CDR2 is SASEGT. The CDR3 runs to 15 residues. CDR3 sequence reads: CATYEGQAANQPQHF. In nucleotides, the CDR3 is TGTGCCACCTACGAGGGACAGGCAGCGAATCAGCCCCAGCATTTT.

This chain uses TRBV11-2 with TRBJ2-1; perhaps TRBD2 as D (6 bases). Trimming removed 2 bases from V and 4 bases from J, with 12 bases in between. The CDR3 has 15 amino acids. Germline CDR1 is SGHAT and CDR2 is FQNNGV. Here the CDR3 reads CASSLLGSGYNEQFF. The CDR3 coding sequence is TGTGCCAGCAGCTTACTTGGTAGCGGATACAATGAGCAGTTCTTC.

The gene calls are TRBV2 and TRBJ2-7, with 8 bases matching TRBD2. The CDR3 has 21 amino acids. V was clipped by 6 bases and J by 2 bases; unmatched bases: 27. The V gene's germline CDR1 is SNHLY and CDR2 FYNNEI. The CDR3 sequence: CASSTSGGPDSKPYPPYEQYF. CDR3 DNA: TGTGCCAGCAGCACAAGCGGGGGACCGGACTCAAAACCTTACCCTCCCTACGAGCAGTACTTC. The whole variable domain, remainder taken from reference TRBV2 and TRBJ2-7, is EPEVTQTPSHQVTQMGQEVILRCVPISNHLYFYWYRQILGQKVEFLVSFYNNEISEKSEIFDDQFSVERPDGSNFTLKIRSTKLEDSAMYFCASSTSGGPDSKPYPPYEQYFGPGTRLTVT.